This is a list of T cell receptor beta chains from one sample in a study of blood T cells in healthy people across ages. TCRdb reprocessed the 5' RACE reads with MiXCR, giving one entry per CDR3 protein. The table shows about a million distinct CDR3 sequences, with 35% to 45% occurring only once. The material sequenced was blood. These receptors all come from a man aged 18-30 years in good health. CDR3s include the opening cysteine and the closing phenylalanine or tryptophan. The order of the fields is V gene, J gene, D gene, clone size, CDR3 length, CDR3 protein, CDR3 DNA. The D gene is left open where the match is weak. For some rows the clone size is stated as once, few or many, or as a class when expanded; others skip it.

V gene: TRBV30
J gene: TRBJ1-1
D gene: TRBD1
clone size: .
CDR3 length: 15
CDR3 protein: CAWTPGRGQGALAFF
CDR3 DNA: TGTGCCTGGACCCCCGGGCGGGGACAGGGGGCACTGGCTTTCTTT

V gene: TRBV12-3/TRBV12-4
J gene: TRBJ1-5
D gene: .
clone size: .
CDR3 length: 13
CDR3 protein: CASSSSANQPQHF
CDR3 DNA: TGTGCCAGCAGTTCGTCAGCGAATCAGCCCCAGCATTTT

V gene: TRBV7-9
J gene: TRBJ1-2
D gene: TRBD1
clone size: .
CDR3 length: 16
CDR3 protein: CASSQAGGSPNYGYTF
CDR3 DNA: TGTGCCAGCAGCCAAGCAGGGGGCAGTCCCAACTATGGCTACACCTTC

V gene: TRBV7-8
J gene: TRBJ1-2
D gene: .
clone size: few
CDR3 length: 15
CDR3 protein: CASIPMGVAGNGYTF
CDR3 DNA: TGTGCCAGCATCCCCATGGGGGTCGCAGGGAATGGCTACACCTTC

V gene: TRBV10-3
J gene: TRBJ2-3
D gene: .
clone size: few
CDR3 length: 14
CDR3 protein: CAISFGESTDTQYF
CDR3 DNA: TGTGCCATCAGTTTCGGAGAGAGCACAGATACGCAGTATTTT

V gene: TRBV27
J gene: TRBJ2-2
D gene: .
clone size: .
CDR3 length: 13
CDR3 protein: CASLAGFAGELFF
CDR3 DNA: TGTGCCAGCCTCGCGGGGTTCGCCGGGGAGCTGTTTTTT

V gene: TRBV7-9
J gene: TRBJ2-3
D gene: TRBD1
clone size: few
CDR3 length: 16
CDR3 protein: CASSLALTGGTDTQYF
CDR3 DNA: TGTGCCAGCAGCTTAGCGTTGACAGGGGGCACAGATACGCAGTATTTT

V gene: TRBV5-1
J gene: TRBJ1-1
D gene: TRBD1
clone size: .
CDR3 length: 13
CDR3 protein: CATSNDRGAEAFF
CDR3 DNA: TGCGCCACATCTAACGACAGGGGGGCTGAAGCTTTCTTT

V gene: TRBV4-3
J gene: TRBJ1-4
D gene: .
clone size: once
CDR3 length: 17
CDR3 protein: CASSQADPIRGYEKLFF
CDR3 DNA: TGCGCCAGCAGCCAAGCTGATCCGATCAGGGGTTATGAAAAACTGTTTTTT

V gene: TRBV2
J gene: TRBJ2-5
D gene: .
clone size: few
CDR3 length: 12
CDR3 protein: CASRGPQETQYF
CDR3 DNA: TGTGCCAGTCGTGGGCCCCAAGAGACCCAGTACTTC

V gene: TRBV4-2
J gene: TRBJ1-2
D gene: .
clone size: .
CDR3 length: 15
CDR3 protein: CASSQDSQTNYGYTF
CDR3 DNA: TGTGCCAGCAGCCAAGATAGTCAGACTAACTATGGCTACACCTTC

V gene: TRBV29-1
J gene: TRBJ1-1
D gene: .
clone size: .
CDR3 length: 15
CDR3 protein: CSVASTYRVDTEAFF
CDR3 DNA: TGCAGCGTTGCCTCCACATACAGGGTGGACACTGAAGCTTTCTTT

V gene: TRBV12-3/TRBV12-4
J gene: TRBJ2-5
D gene: .
clone size: few
CDR3 length: 13
CDR3 protein: CPSRMTGQETQYF
CDR3 DNA: TGTCCCAGCAGGATGACAGGTCAAGAGACCCAGTACTTC

V gene: TRBV7-3
J gene: TRBJ2-3
D gene: .
clone size: few
CDR3 length: 16
CDR3 protein: CASSLEGGHNTDTQYF
CDR3 DNA: TGTGCCAGCAGCTTAGAGGGGGGGCATAACACAGATACGCAGTATTTT

V gene: TRBV10-3
J gene: TRBJ1-6
D gene: .
clone size: few
CDR3 length: 17
CDR3 protein: CAISESLYGRINSPLHF
CDR3 DNA: TGTGCCATCAGTGAGTCGCTCTACGGGAGGATTAATTCACCCCTCCACTTT

V gene: TRBV7-2
J gene: TRBJ1-1
D gene: .
clone size: few
CDR3 length: 16
CDR3 protein: CASSQLRVQLRAEAFF
CDR3 DNA: TGTGCCAGCAGCCAGTTGCGGGTCCAGCTGAGGGCTGAAGCTTTCTTT

V gene: TRBV14
J gene: TRBJ2-2
D gene: .
clone size: .
CDR3 length: 14
CDR3 protein: CASSQVPNTGELFF
CDR3 DNA: TGTGCCAGCAGCCAAGTTCCGAACACCGGGGAGCTGTTTTTT

V gene: TRBV4-2
J gene: TRBJ2-1
D gene: TRBD2
clone size: .
CDR3 length: 16
CDR3 protein: CASSPETSGGADEQFF
CDR3 DNA: TGTGCCAGCAGCCCGGAAACTAGCGGGGGGGCCGATGAGCAGTTCTTC

V gene: TRBV6-2/TRBV6-3
J gene: TRBJ1-1
D gene: .
clone size: .
CDR3 length: 17
CDR3 protein: CASSYSPRGEGNTEAFF
CDR3 DNA: TGTGCCAGCAGTTACTCCCCCAGGGGCGAAGGGAACACTGAAGCTTTCTTT

V gene: TRBV30
J gene: TRBJ1-2
D gene: TRBD1
clone size: .
CDR3 length: 11
CDR3 protein: CACQTGVGYTF
CDR3 DNA: TGTGCCTGCCAGACAGGGGTAGGCTACACCTTC

V gene: TRBV21-1
J gene: TRBJ1-2
D gene: .
clone size: .
CDR3 length: 16
CDR3 protein: CASSIGTGATTYGYTF
CDR3 DNA: TGTGCCAGCAGCATAGGGACAGGGGCGACGACCTATGGCTACACCTTC

V gene: TRBV4-1
J gene: TRBJ1-6
D gene: .
clone size: few
CDR3 length: 17
CDR3 protein: CASSQFRDTLFNSPLHF
CDR3 DNA: TGCGCCAGCAGCCAATTCCGGGACACCCTTTTTAATTCACCCCTCCACTTT